One sample yielded the 27 T cell receptor beta chains listed below, sequenced in a study of CD8+ T cells in alopecia areata (dated by TCRdb to between 2018 and 2020). To prepare the library, the immunoSEQ multiplex PCR assay was applied. RNA was extracted from all samples and reverse transcribed into cDNA, which served as template for TCR sequencing. In TCRdb, the immuneACCESS table is reduced to in-frame sequences with V and J assigned. These tables do not hold every clone; where another copy was compared, an unresolved V gene accounts for under half, and the others remain unexplained. The table records about 300,000 clones for this sample, and not one of them appears only once. Roughly 1.2% of the sample belongs to the ten largest clones. Cells from pooled mouse cutaneous lymph nodes were stained for CD4, CD8alpha, NKG2D, NKG2ACE and other markers and then sorted on a BD Influx. The sequencing sample was made of CD4+ T cells sorted from a lymph node. Every receptor here comes from a C3H/HeJ mouse with alopecia areata. For this strain, the MHC haplotype is H2-k.

A few counts support this clone. Germline and genes here are mouse. The CDR3 end lies 4 residues beyond the end of the read and is filled in from the germline J gene. J is TRBJ2-7 and V is TRBV13-1; D possibly corresponds to TRBD2 (5 bases). Germline-derived CDR1 and CDR2 are NSHNY and SYGAGN. The CDR3 extends over 14 amino acids. The sequenced part of the CDR3 DNA is TGTGCCAGCAGTGCTCCGACACTGGAGTAT. It specifies CASSAPTLEY. The whole CDR3 sequence is CASSAPTLEYEQYF.

A note on this clone: Any gene name here is a mouse gene name. Partial CDR3 DNA: TGTGCCAGCAGGGACACAACA. Protein: CASRDTT. From start to end, the CDR3 is CASRDTTEVFF. J is TRBJ1-1 and V is TRBV13-1; D is possibly TRBD1 (5 bases). The CDR3 end lies 4 residues beyond the end of the read and is filled in from the germline J gene. Germline V gene lookup returns CDR1 NSHNY and CDR2 SYGAGN. The CDR3 contains 11 residues.

A remark on this clone: The genes and germline here are from mouse. The read finishes 4 residues shy of the CDR3 end, and the germline J gene is used to complete it. Distinct nucleotide sequences in the sample also encode this CDR3. The J gene is TRBJ2-5, the V gene TRBV19; D call uncertain. Germline V gene data show CDR1 as FNHDT and CDR2 as SITEND (reference sequence). The CDR3 spans 12 residues. The CDR3 is CASSIWEDTQYF. The CDR3 DNA, read in part, is TGTGCCAGCAGTATATGGGAAGAC.

In this sample, this clone turned up a few times. Gene names follow the mouse nomenclature. Sequencing ends 4 residues short of the CDR3 end; the germline J gene provides the rest. The V call is TRBV19, the J call TRBJ2-4; tentative D call: TRBD1 (5 bases). Trimming took off 4 bases at V and 1 base at J, with 10 bases between the two ends. In germline, CDR1 is FNHDT, CDR2 SITEND (reference sequence). CDR3 length equals 14 residues. The CDR3 DNA, read in part, is TGTGCCAGCAGTCTCGGACACCGTCAAAAC. This translates into CASSLGHRQN. The full CDR3 protein is CASSLGHRQNTLYF.

With regard to this clone: Mouse germline and gene names are used. The read ends 4 residues before the CDR3 terminus; that terminus is restored from the germline J gene. The rearrangement uses TRBV1 and TRBJ1-2, with TRBD1 matching 10 bases. The ends lost 4 bases at V and 3 bases at J; junction bases unmatched: 2. Germline CDR1 reads NSQYPW; CDR2 reads LRSPGD (reference sequence). This CDR3 region has 14 residues. CDR3 protein: CTCSGTGGDSDYTF. CDR3 DNA, as far as it was read: TGCACCTGCAGTGGGACAGGGGGGGACTCC. Based on the CDR3 plus reference TRBV1 and TRBJ1-2, the full variable domain is VTLLEQNPRWRLVPRGQAVNLRCILKNSQYPWMSWYQQDLQKQLQWLFTLRSPGDKEVKSLPGADYLATRVTDTELRLQVANMSQGRTLYCTCSGTGGDSDYTFGSGTRLLVI.

This clone was seen only a few times. Gene names refer to mouse genes. The CDR3 end is not reached by the read, which stops 4 residues before it; the germline J gene fills it in. The gene calls are TRBV5 and TRBJ2-2, with TRBD2 matching 7 bases. CDR1 LGHNA and CDR2 YNLKQL come from the germline V gene (reference sequence). The CDR3 totals 15 residues. V was clipped by 2 bases and J by 2 bases; unmatched bases: 2. CDR3 region: CASSQLGDNTGQLYF. The covered CDR3 bases are TGTGCCAGCAGCCAACTGGGGGACAACACCGGG.

Notes on this clone: Here the gene names and germline are mouse. The read terminates 4 residues ahead of where the CDR3 ends, so the germline J gene completes it. V and J are TRBV13-2 and TRBJ2-1; 11 bases align to TRBD2. The CDR3 runs 15 residues. The J segment lost 6 bases and the V segment lost 0 bases, leaving 2 bases of the junction unmatched. Per germline, CDR1 NNHNN and CDR2 SYGAGS (reference sequence). CDR3 bases read: TGTGCCAGCGGTGATGGGGGGACTGGGGGTGCT. Amino acid sequence: CASGDGGTGGA. The CDR3 as a whole reads CASGDGGTGGAEQFF.

A remark on this clone: Germline and genes: mouse. The read is 4 residues too short to cover the CDR3 end, so that end is filled in from the germline J gene. The rearrangement joins TRBV5 to TRBJ2-5, with TRBD2 identical over 10 bases. V dropped 4 bases and J dropped 3; count of bases not matched to a gene: 1. The CDR3 is 14 amino acids. Germline V gene data show CDR1 as LGHNA and CDR2 as YNLKQL (reference sequence). The CDR3 sequence is CASSLTGGQDTQYF. The DNA read from the CDR3 is TGTGCCAGCAGCCTGACTGGGGGGCAAGAC.

This clone appeared a few times. The genes are named according to mouse. Sequencing ends 4 residues short of the CDR3 end; the germline J gene provides the rest. Other DNA sequences in the same sample also yield this CDR3. The chain couples TRBV13-1 to TRBJ2-1, with 11 bases identical to TRBD2. The V gene's germline CDR1 is NSHNY and CDR2 SYGAGN. The CDR3 length is 15 residues. V lost 0 bases to trimming and J lost 6 bases; unmatched junction nucleotides: 2. CDR3 DNA (partial): TGTGCCAGCAGTGATGCAGGGACTGGGGGTGCT. Translating it yields CASSDAGTGGA. The entire CDR3 protein reads CASSDAGTGGAEQFF.

About this clone itself: Gene and germline names: mouse. The read is 4 residues too short to cover the CDR3 end, so that end is filled in from the germline J gene. The sample has other DNA sequences that encode this CDR3 too. The rearrangement joins TRBV1 to TRBJ2-1; D may be TRBD1 (7 bases). The CDR3 consists of 16 residues. The germline V gene encodes CDR1 NSQYPW and CDR2 LRSPGD (reference sequence). V lost 0 bases, J lost 1 base, and 10 bases lay in between. The CDR3 sequence: CTCSADRGVNYAEQFF. The sequenced part of the CDR3 DNA is TGCACCTGCAGTGCAGACAGGGGGGTCAACTATGCT. Drawing the rest from reference TRBV1 and TRBJ2-1, the complete variable domain is VTLLEQNPRWRLVPRGQAVNLRCILKNSQYPWMSWYQQDLQKQLQWLFTLRSPGDKEVKSLPGADYLATRVTDTELRLQVANMSQGRTLYCTCSADRGVNYAEQFFGPGTRLTVL.

With respect to this clone: Each gene name is a mouse one. The sequenced part of the CDR3 DNA is TGTGCCAGCAGTATCGGCCTTCGGACAGACTAT. It codes for CASSIGLRTDY. The full CDR3 protein is CASSIGLRTDYEQYF. The chain employs TRBV19 and TRBJ2-7, with D possibly TRBD1 on 6 matching bases. The CDR3 extends 4 residues past the end of the read, so its final part is completed from the germline J gene. Germline CDR1 reads FNHDT; CDR2 reads SITEND (reference sequence). V lost 2 bases to trimming and J lost 3 bases, with 15 bases between them. The CDR3 runs to 15 residues.

This clone was picked up a small number of times. Genes and germline come from the mouse. With the read ending 4 residues before the CDR3 end, the germline J gene is used to fill in that end. In the same sample, other DNA sequences code for this CDR3. The V call is TRBV13-1, the J call TRBJ2-5, with 11 bases lining up with TRBD2. Germline V gene data show CDR1 as NSHNY and CDR2 as SYGAGN. The CDR3 extends over 15 amino acids. Partial CDR3 DNA: TGTGCCAGCAGTGATGCAGGGACTGGGGGAGAC. Amino acid sequence: CASSDAGTGGD. The full-length CDR3 reads as CASSDAGTGGDTQYF.

This clone has only a few counts. Gene names are the mouse ones. The read comes to an end 4 residues before the CDR3 does, leaving the germline J gene to fill in the end. This chain connects TRBV17 to TRBJ1-1, with 7 bases matching TRBD1. The CDR3 sequence is 13 residues long. Germline assignment: CDR1 MNHDT and CDR2 YYDKIL. The covered CDR3 bases are TGTGCTAGCAGTAGAGGAGGGACAGCA. It translates to CASSRGGTA. The whole CDR3 protein is CASSRGGTAEVFF.

This clone has just a few counts. The germline and genes are mouse ones. Coverage ceases 4 residues before the CDR3 finishes, and the germline J gene fills in the end. This sequence joins TRBV2 and TRBJ2-7, with D possibly TRBD1 on 6 matching bases. The germline gives CDR1 LGHNA, CDR2 YSYQKL. This CDR3 has 13 residues. V gave up 1 base and J gave up 3 bases, with 7 bases separating them. CDR3 sequence: CASSQGTVYEQYF. CDR3 bases read: TGTGCCAGCAGCCAAGGGACAGTCTAT.

About this clone: The listed genes are named as in mouse. The read terminates 4 residues ahead of where the CDR3 ends, so the germline J gene completes it. Other DNA sequences from this sample encode an identical CDR3 as well. The chain recombines TRBV5 with TRBJ2-7, with 10 nucleotides matching TRBD2. The V gene's germline CDR1 is LGHNA and CDR2 YNLKQL (reference sequence). CDR3 length: 15 residues. CDR3: CASSQDNWGGYEQYF. The sequenced CDR3 bases are TGTGCCAGCAGCCAAGATAACTGGGGGGGATAT.

The table lists this clone with a few counts. Mouse gene names apply. The read halts 4 residues ahead of the CDR3 end, with the missing end drawn from the germline J gene. This chain uses TRBV19 with TRBJ2-2, with 7 bases aligning to TRBD2. Losses at the gene ends were 4 bases for V and 1 base for J; bases not matched to a gene: 4. The V gene's germline CDR1 is FNHDT and CDR2 SITEND (reference sequence). The CDR3 spans 15 residues. The CDR3 reads CASSSWGINTGQLYF. The CDR3 DNA, read in part, is TGTGCCAGCAGTTCCTGGGGGATAAACACCGGG.

With regard to this clone: The germline and genes are mouse ones. The observed sequence ends 4 residues before the CDR3 terminus, with the missing tail filled in from the germline J gene. The chain carries TRBV14 and TRBJ1-2, with TRBD1 identical over 7 bases. J lost 0 bases, V lost 4 bases, and 9 bases had no gene match. The CDR3 has 16 residues. CDR1 SGHDT and CDR2 FRDEAV come from the germline V gene. The CDR3 loop is CASSLFLQGTNSDYTF. Partial CDR3 DNA: TGTGCCAGCAGTCTATTTCTACAGGGGACAAACTCC.

As concerns this clone: Gene and germline names: mouse. Coverage ceases 4 residues before the CDR3 finishes, and the germline J gene fills in the end. V usage is TRBV1 and J usage is TRBJ2-4; D is ambiguous. CDR1 and CDR2 (germline): NSQYPW, LRSPGD (reference sequence). This CDR3 has 14 residues. Partial CDR3 DNA: TGCACCTGCAGTGCAGGGGGAAGAGGAAAC. Its translation is CTCSAGGRGN. The complete CDR3 protein is CTCSAGGRGNTLYF.

This clone was picked up a small number of times. Mouse germline and gene names are used. The read falls 4 residues short of the CDR3 end, and the missing part is taken from the germline J gene. The chain recombines TRBV12-1 with TRBJ1-2; 7 nucleotides align to TRBD1. The CDR3 sequence is 16 residues long. Germline V lookup: CDR1 SGHSN, CDR2 HYEKVE. The J segment lost 4 bases and the V segment lost 4 bases, leaving 14 bases of the junction unmatched. The CDR3 DNA, read in part, is TGTGCCAGCTCGCTCTCCCGACAGGGTTCGGCCTCC. It yields the protein CASSLSRQGSAS. The whole CDR3 reads CASSLSRQGSASDYTF.

Only a few counts were recorded for this clone. These gene names are mouse names. The CDR3 sequence is CASSDKDSPLYF. The DNA read from the CDR3 is TGTGCCAGCAGTGATAAAGATTCGCCC. The V and J genes are TRBV13-3 and TRBJ1-6; D gene unclear. The missing CDR3 end, 3 residues past where the read stops, is filled in from the germline J gene. TRBJ1-6 is filed as an ORF, its function uncertain. The V and J ends lost 1 base and 8 bases respectively, with 4 bases between them. Germline V lookup: CDR1 NNHDY, CDR2 SYVADS. The CDR3 runs 12 residues.

Comment on this clone: Gene names refer to mouse genes. The read stops 4 residues short of the end of the CDR3; the missing end is completed from the germline J gene. The V gene is TRBV1, the J gene TRBJ2-1, with 9 bases fitting TRBD1. V shed 1 base, J shed 5 bases, and the junction held 3 bases outside the gene matches. Per the germline V gene, CDR1 is NSQYPW and CDR2 is LRSPGD (reference sequence). The CDR3 has 15 residues. CDR3 DNA (partial): TGCACCTGCAGTGCAGGCCGGGACAGGGATGCT. It yields the protein CTCSAGRDRDA. The complete CDR3 reads CTCSAGRDRDAEQFF.

The sample holds a few counts of this clone. Genes and germline are mouse. The DNA ends 4 residues before the CDR3 does, and the rest of the CDR3 is filled in from the germline J gene. This CDR3 is also generated by other DNA sequences in the sample. The V call is TRBV19, the J call TRBJ2-2; 8 positions agree with TRBD2. This CDR3 region has 15 residues. Germline V gene sequence: CDR1 FNHDT, CDR2 SITEND (reference sequence). V lost 1 base to trimming and J lost 4 bases; unmatched junction nucleotides: 3. The CDR3: CASSIPGGSTGQLYF. Partial CDR3 DNA: TGTGCCAGCAGTATACCTGGGGGGTCCACCGGG.

As to this clone: Here the gene names and germline are mouse. The read comes to an end 4 residues before the CDR3 does, leaving the germline J gene to fill in the end. This chain uses TRBV13-1 with TRBJ2-4; TRBD2 might be the D (6 bases). Per the germline V gene, CDR1 is NSHNY and CDR2 is SYGAGN. V was shortened by 0 bases and J by 0 bases, with 11 bases between the two germline ends. The length of the CDR3 is 16 residues. The CDR3 loop is CASSDASGGSQNTLYF. Partial CDR3 DNA: TGTGCCAGCAGTGATGCATCGGGGGGTAGTCAAAAC.

For this clone: Gene names follow the mouse nomenclature. The CDR3 goes on 4 residues after the read ends, and that part is filled in from the germline J gene. This chain joins TRBV13-2 and TRBJ2-1, with D possibly being TRBD1 (6 bases). Trimming took 3 bases from V and 2 from J, leaving 12 bases between them. This CDR3 is built from 15 residues. From germline, CDR1 is NNHNN and CDR2 SYGAGS (reference sequence). This chain's CDR3 is CASGADSPYYAEQFF. The DNA read from the CDR3 is TGTGCCAGCGGTGCGGACAGCCCCTACTATGCT.

Remarks on this clone: The listed genes are named as in mouse. The read terminates 4 residues before the CDR3 end, so the remaining end is supplied by the germline J gene. The V call is TRBV14, the J call TRBJ2-5; D is uncertain. Trimming took 5 bases from V and 0 from J, leaving 7 bases between them. This CDR3 contains 13 residues. Germline CDR1 is SGHDT and CDR2 is FRDEAV. The CDR3 region is CASRRQNQDTQYF. The CDR3 bases that were read are TGTGCCAGCAGACGACAAAACCAAGAC. The full variable domain, completed using reference TRBV14 and TRBJ2-5, is EAGVTQSPRYAVLQEGQAVSFWCDPISGHDTLYWYQQPRDQGPQLLVYFRDEAVIDNSQLPSDRFSAVRPKGTNSTLKIQSAKQGDTATYLCASRRQNQDTQYFGPGTRLLVL.

This clone was counted between two and nine times. Any gene name here is a mouse gene name. The read ends 4 residues before the CDR3 terminus; that terminus is restored from the germline J gene. The chain is built from TRBV17 and TRBJ2-5; TRBD1 might be the D (5 bases). From germline, CDR1 is MNHDT and CDR2 YYDKIL. V dropped 3 bases and J dropped 0 bases, with 10 bases sitting between them. The CDR3 has 15 amino acids. The CDR3 loop is CASSRGRVNQDTQYF. CDR3 DNA, as far as it was read: TGTGCTAGCAGTAGGGGCAGGGTGAACCAAGAC.

On this clone itself: Germline and genes: mouse. The DNA ends 4 residues before the CDR3 does, and the rest of the CDR3 is filled in from the germline J gene. This rearrangement joins TRBV13-1 to TRBJ2-1; possibly TRBD1 for D (5 bases). Germline V CDR1 and CDR2: NSHNY, SYGAGN. V lost 0 bases and J 3 bases, leaving 19 bases between the germline ends. The CDR3 sequence is 18 residues long. This chain's CDR3 is CASSDAEGPGRGYAEQFF. The part of the CDR3 DNA that was read is TGTGCCAGCAGTGATGCAGAAGGGCCAGGGAGAGGCTATGCT.